This TCR beta chain was captured by sequencing in a study of T-cell reconstitution after alpha-beta-depleted transplantation in children. During its preparation, the TCRbeta library received unique molecular identifiers. TCRdb fed the PCR reads into MiXCR, producing one record per CDR3 protein. The profile shows some 600,000 distinct CDR3 sequences, 10% to 15% of them singletons. Study observations and caveats: One year post-transplant, T-cell counts and diversity were largely derived from T cells produced anew. In patients about two months after transplant, alpha-beta T cells reportedly arose from several hundred expanded graft clones. After transplant, high TCRbeta diversity at day 60 in some patients arose from surviving recipient T cells and thymic progenitors.

CDR1 and CDR2 (germline): SGHVS, FQNEAQ. The CDR3 sequence is 14 residues long. Trimming shortened V by 1 base and J by 4 bases, and 11 bases separated the two germline ends. A note on this clonotype: What it recognizes is unknown.

The receptor comes from a male patient younger than 18 who had a stem cell transplant for acute myeloid leukemia, so the T cells may come from the graft donor. This sample comprised PBMCs, mostly from graft donor cells, obtained 360 days after TCRalphabeta/CD19-depleted stem cell transplant. The genes are TRBV7-8 and TRBJ2-7; D gene uncertain. The CDR3 loop is CASSLGARRYEQYF. The DNA for the CDR3 is TGTGCCAGCAGCTTAGGGGCTAGGCGTTACGAGCAGTACTTC. Drawing the rest from reference TRBV7-8 and TRBJ2-7, the complete variable domain is GAGVSQSPRYKVAKRGQDVALRCDPISGHVSLFWYQQALGQGPEFLTYFQNEAQLDKSGLPSDRFFAERPEGSVSTLKIQRTQQEDSAVYLCASSLGARRYEQYFGPGTRLTVT.